These T cell receptor beta chains were read from a single sample in a study of blood T cells in healthy people across ages. TCRdb itself ran the 5' RACE reads through MiXCR, one entry per CDR3 protein. In the table there are hundreds of thousands of distinct CDR3 sequences, roughly 34% of which are singletons. Sequences were obtained from blood. These receptors all come from a man younger than 35 in good health. CDR3s leave out the opening cysteine and the closing phenylalanine or tryptophan. Each record gives: D gene, V gene, J gene, CDR3 protein. A D gene is named only where the DNA matches it firmly.

>TRBD1|TRBV6-5|TRBJ1-5
ASSPNRGNQPQH
>TRBD1|TRBV12-3/TRBV12-4|TRBJ1-2
ASSMSGQGAQGYT
>TRBD2|TRBV11-1|TRBJ2-3
ASSQLAGATDTQY
>TRBD2|TRBV20-1|.
SASLAGDEQY
>.|TRBV29-1|TRBJ2-7
SVGGLYRYEQY
>.|TRBV20-1|TRBJ1-2
SARSEGVYGYT
>TRBD1|TRBV20-1|.
SARGDRAKLEQY
>.|TRBV4-1|TRBJ2-5
ASSQDSGAQETQY
>.|TRBV21-1|TRBJ1-5
ASVGAPSNQPQH
>.|TRBV7-2|TRBJ2-7
ASSQGYDEQY